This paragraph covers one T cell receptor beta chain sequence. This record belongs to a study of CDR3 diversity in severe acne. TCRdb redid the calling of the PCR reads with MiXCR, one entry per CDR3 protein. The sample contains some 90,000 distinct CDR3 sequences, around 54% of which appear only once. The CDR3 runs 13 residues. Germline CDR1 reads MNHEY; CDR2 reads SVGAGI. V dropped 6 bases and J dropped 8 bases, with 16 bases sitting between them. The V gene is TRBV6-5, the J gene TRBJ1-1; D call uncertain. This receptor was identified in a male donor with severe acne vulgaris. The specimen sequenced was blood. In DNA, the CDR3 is TGTGCCAGCAGCCCTACGAGGTGGAGGGAAGCTTTCTTT. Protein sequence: CASSPTRWREAFF.